The 21 T cell receptor beta chains given below trace back to one sample, sequenced in a study of CD8 T cell repertoires and HIV-1 epitope variants. No antigen has been assigned to these receptors. Only in-frame clones appear in the TCRdb table, and some are missing; sequencing was by immunoSEQ multiplex PCR. The sample has about 3,300 clones; approximately 69% are singletons. The sample consisted of cultured CD8+ T cells derived from PBMCs. These receptors were obtained from a male donor with HIV.

The chain is built from TRBV11-3 and TRBJ1-1, with D possibly TRBD1 on 5 matching bases. Looked up from germline, CDR1 is SGHNT and CDR2 is YENEEA. This CDR3 has 11 residues. V gave up 1 base and J gave up 8 bases, with 5 bases separating them. CDR3 DNA sequence: TGTGCCAGCAGCTTAGGGGGGGAAGCTTTCTTT. Translated: CASSLGGEAFF.

V and J are TRBV9 and TRBJ2-2; D is undetermined. The CDR3 totals 15 residues. V was clipped by 4 bases and J by 1 base, with 11 bases between them. Germline V gene data show CDR1 as SGDLS and CDR2 as YYNGEE. The CDR3 nucleotides are TGTGCCAGCAGCCTTCCGACTCAGAACACCGGGGAGCTGTTTTTT. As protein: CASSLPTQNTGELFF.

The genes are TRBV5-1 and TRBJ2-2, with D hard to call. The germline V gene has CDR1 SGHRS and CDR2 YFSETQ. CDR3 length: 11 amino acids. V dropped 1 base and J dropped 8 bases, with 3 bases sitting between them. CDR3 residues: CASSLSGELFF. CDR3 in DNA: TGCGCCAGCAGCTTGTCAGGGGAGCTGTTTTTT.

The rearrangement joins TRBV15 to TRBJ2-7; the match to TRBD1 covers 8 bases. The CDR3 sequence is 18 residues long. With V trimmed by 2 bases and J by 4 bases, 16 bases remained unmatched. Germline V gene data show CDR1 as LNHNV and CDR2 as YYDKDF (reference sequence). In DNA form, the CDR3 reads TGTGCCACCAGCAGAACTCTACCTACTCCGGGACAGGCATACGAGCAGTACTTC. Its translation is CATSRTLPTPGQAYEQYF.

The V gene is TRBV7-2, the J gene TRBJ1-5; no clear D gene. The CDR3 contains 15 residues. Trimming left V 2 bases short and J 0 bases short, with 8 bases between. The V gene's germline CDR1 is SGHTA and CDR2 FQGNSA. The CDR3 sequence is CASSLTAYSNQPQHF. As DNA, the CDR3 is TGTGCCAGCAGCTTAACAGCCTATAGCAATCAGCCCCAGCATTTT. Together with reference TRBV7-2 and TRBJ1-5, the CDR3 gives the full variable domain: GAGVSQSPSNKVTEKGKDVELRCDPISGHTALYWYRQSLGQGLEFLIYFQGNSAPDKSGLPSDRFSAERTGGSVSTLTIQRTQQEDSAVYLCASSLTAYSNQPQHFGDGTRLSIL.

The chain combines TRBV7-9 with TRBJ2-2, with 10 bases lining up with TRBD1. The CDR3 is 14 residues long. Germline V gene lookup returns CDR1 SEHNR and CDR2 FQNEAQ (reference sequence). With 3 bases clipped from V and 7 bases from J, the junction kept 2 bases outside the gene matches. In nucleotides, the CDR3 is TGTGCCAGCAGCTTGGGACAGGGGATCGGGGAGCTGTTTTTT. It yields the protein CASSLGQGIGELFF.

This chain joins TRBV5-6 and TRBJ2-1, with TRBD1 matching 7 bases. V lost 3 bases to trimming and J lost 4 bases; unmatched junction nucleotides: 10. The CDR3 is made up of 16 amino acids. CDR1 and CDR2 (germline): SGHDT, YYEEEE. The CDR3 DNA reads TGTGCCAGCAGCTGGGACACCCGGGACAGATACAATGAGCAGTTCTTC. It encodes CASSWDTRDRYNEQFF.

The rearrangement uses TRBV5-1 and TRBJ2-1, with D unresolved. This CDR3 comprises 13 residues. Between the trimmed V and J ends, which lost 0 bases and 3 bases, there was a span of 4 bases. Germline CDR1 is SGHRS and CDR2 is YFSETQ. The CDR3 bases are TGCGCCAGCAGCTTGGGTGTCTACAATGAGCAGTTCTTC. It is translated as CASSLGVYNEQFF. Looking up the rest from reference TRBV5-1 and TRBJ2-1 gives the full variable domain: KAGVTQTPRYLIKTRGQQVTLSCSPISGHRSVSWYQQTPGQGLQFLFEYFSETQRNKGNFPGRFSGRQFSNSRSEMNVSTLELGDSALYLCASSLGVYNEQFFGPGTRLTVL.

The chain links TRBV7-6 to TRBJ2-5; the match to TRBD2 covers 13 bases. The V gene end was trimmed by 4 bases and the J gene end by 4 bases; junction bases not matched to a gene: 12. CDR1 is SGHVS and CDR2 is FNYEAQ in the germline V gene. The CDR3 is 18 residues long. This CDR3 reads CASSYLPGGLAGSETQYF. The CDR3 nucleotides are TGTGCCAGCAGCTACTTACCGGGGGGACTAGCGGGGTCAGAGACCCAGTACTTC.

The chain links TRBV4-2 to TRBJ2-2; a possible D gene is TRBD2 (5 bases). Trimming cost V 0 bases and J 0 bases, with 8 bases left between them. The CDR3 consists of 16 residues. The germline V gene has CDR1 LGHNA and CDR2 YNFKEQ. The CDR3 spells CASSQDSDSNTGELFF. CDR3 bases: TGTGCCAGCAGCCAAGATAGCGATTCGAACACCGGGGAGCTGTTTTTT.

This clone was seen a handful of times. The gene calls are TRBV2 and TRBJ1-1, with D perhaps matching TRBD1 (5 bases). Germline loops: CDR1 SNHLY, CDR2 FYNNEI. The CDR3 sequence is 12 residues long. Trimming pared 6 bases from V and 1 base from J, leaving 6 bases between. Here the CDR3 DNA reads TGTGCCAGCAGCCAGGGGAACACTGAAGCTTTCTTT. As protein: CASSQGNTEAFF.

This clone is labeled medium-sized. The V call is TRBV27, the J call TRBJ1-6, with TRBD1 identical over 7 bases. The germline gives CDR1 MNHEY, CDR2 SMNVEV (reference sequence). Trimming removed 4 bases from V and 14 bases from J; junction bases left unmatched: 2. The CDR3 runs to 11 residues. CDR3 residues: CASSSGTALHF. The CDR3 DNA reads as TGTGCCAGCAGTTCCGGGACAGCCCTCCACTTT.

The rearrangement uses TRBV19 and TRBJ2-2, with D tentatively TRBD1 (6 bases). The CDR3 is 15 amino acids. Trimming shortened V by 3 bases and J by 3 bases, and 11 bases separated the two germline ends. Germline-derived CDR1 and CDR2 are LNHDA and SQIVND (reference sequence). The CDR3 loop is CASSISGVYTGELFF. CDR3 coding DNA: TGTGCCAGTAGTATTTCAGGGGTATACACCGGGGAGCTGTTTTTT.

V gene TRBV15 combines with J gene TRBJ2-7; 8 nucleotides match TRBD1. The V gene's germline CDR1 is LNHNV and CDR2 YYDKDF (reference sequence). The trim removed 5 bases at V and 6 bases at J, leaving 12 bases unmatched. This CDR3 comprises 15 residues. The CDR3 sequence: CATSDGTGGIGEQYF. CDR3 sequence (DNA): TGTGCCACCAGCGATGGGACAGGTGGCATTGGCGAGCAGTACTTC.

This rearrangement joins TRBV19 to TRBJ2-1, with 11 nucleotides matching TRBD2. CDR1 LNHDA and CDR2 SQIVND come from the germline V gene (reference sequence). The CDR3 covers 16 residues. Unmatched junction bases numbered 12, after V lost 7 bases and J lost 7 bases. The CDR3 DNA is TGTGCCAGTACCCATCTCACTAGCGGGAGTCGGAATGAGCAGTTCTTC. Translated, it gives CASTHLTSGSRNEQFF.

The rearrangement joins TRBV5-6 to TRBJ2-7; D remains ambiguous. The CDR3 is 15 residues long. Trimming cost V 2 bases and J 1 base, with 13 bases left between them. Germline V gene lookup returns CDR1 SGHDT and CDR2 YYEEEE. The CDR3 sequence: CASSFLASSSYEQYF. Written as DNA, the CDR3 is TGTGCCAGCAGCTTTCTTGCCTCTTCTTCCTACGAGCAGTACTTC.

This rearrangement joins TRBV2 to TRBJ2-6; TRBD1 matches at 8 bases. CDR3 length: 15 amino acids. Germline V gene sequence: CDR1 SNHLY, CDR2 FYNNEI. V lost 5 bases and J lost 1; bases outside the gene matches: 1. The DNA of the CDR3 is TGTGCCAGCAGTCGGACAGGGTCTGGGGCCAACGTCCTGACTTTC. Translation: CASSRTGSGANVLTF.

J is TRBJ2-3 and V is TRBV28; a possible D gene is TRBD2 (5 bases). CDR3 length: 14 amino acids. The germline V and J ends were trimmed by 3 bases and 6 bases, with 13 bases remaining between them. Per the germline V gene, CDR1 is MDHEN and CDR2 is SYDVKM. The CDR3 coding sequence is TGTGCCAGCAGTTTCCCCCCCGGGGATGATACGCAGTATTTT. It yields the protein CASSFPPGDDTQYF.

This clone was counted between two and nine times. The chain combines TRBV4-3 with TRBJ2-6; 9 bases fit TRBD1. The CDR3 is 16 amino acids. In germline, CDR1 is LGHNA, CDR2 YSLEER. V lost 3 bases and J lost 0; bases outside the gene matches: 0. The chain's CDR3 is CASSQTGGSGANVLTF. The CDR3 DNA follows: TGCGCCAGCAGCCAGACAGGGGGCTCTGGGGCCAACGTCCTGACTTTC.

This sequence joins TRBV4-1 and TRBJ2-7; TRBD2 matches at 8 bases. CDR1 and CDR2 from the germline V gene are MGHRA and YSYEKL. This CDR3 has 13 amino acids. V trimming: 1 base; J trimming: 5 bases; junction bases outside the gene matches: 1. The CDR3 is CASSQGTSNEQYF. The CDR3, as DNA: TGCGCCAGCAGCCAAGGGACTAGCAACGAGCAGTACTTC.

This clone was detected only a few times. This rearrangement joins TRBV2 to TRBJ1-1; no definite D call. The germline V gene encodes CDR1 SNHLY and CDR2 FYNNEI. CDR3 length equals 8 residues. V was shortened by 0 bases and J by 13 bases, with 0 bases between the two germline ends. This CDR3 reads CASSEAFF. CDR3 nucleotides: TGTGCCAGCAGTGAAGCTTTCTTT.